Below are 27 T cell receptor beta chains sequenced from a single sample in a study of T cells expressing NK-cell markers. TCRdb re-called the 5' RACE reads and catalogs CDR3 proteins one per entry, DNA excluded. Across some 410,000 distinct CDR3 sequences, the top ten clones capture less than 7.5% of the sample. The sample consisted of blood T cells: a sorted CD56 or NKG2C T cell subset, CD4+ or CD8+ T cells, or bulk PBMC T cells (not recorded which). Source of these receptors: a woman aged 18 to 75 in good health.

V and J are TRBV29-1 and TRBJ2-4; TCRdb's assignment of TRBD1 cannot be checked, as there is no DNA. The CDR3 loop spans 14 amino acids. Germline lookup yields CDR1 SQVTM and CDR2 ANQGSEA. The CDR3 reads CSVEDHRVQDIQYF.

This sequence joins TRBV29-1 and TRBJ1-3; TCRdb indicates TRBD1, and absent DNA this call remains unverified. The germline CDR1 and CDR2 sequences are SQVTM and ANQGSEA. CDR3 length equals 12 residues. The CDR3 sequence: CSVVTGANTIYF.

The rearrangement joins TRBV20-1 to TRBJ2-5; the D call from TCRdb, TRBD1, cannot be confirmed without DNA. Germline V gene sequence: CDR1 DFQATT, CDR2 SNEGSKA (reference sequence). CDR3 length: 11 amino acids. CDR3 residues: CSQTGPETQYF.

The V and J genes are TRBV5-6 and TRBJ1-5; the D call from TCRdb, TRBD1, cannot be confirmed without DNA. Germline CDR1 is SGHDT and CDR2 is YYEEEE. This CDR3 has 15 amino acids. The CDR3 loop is CASSPRQGANQPQHF.

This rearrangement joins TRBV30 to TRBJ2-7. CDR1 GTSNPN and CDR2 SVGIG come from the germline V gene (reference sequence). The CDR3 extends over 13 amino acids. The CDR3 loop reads CAWSPGESLEQYF. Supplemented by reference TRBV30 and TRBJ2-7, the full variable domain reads SQTIHQWPATLVQPVGSPLSLECTVEGTSNPNLYWYRQAAGRGLQLLFYSVGIGQISSEVPQNLSASRPQDRQFILSSKKLLLSDSGFYLCAWSPGESLEQYFGPGTRLTVT.

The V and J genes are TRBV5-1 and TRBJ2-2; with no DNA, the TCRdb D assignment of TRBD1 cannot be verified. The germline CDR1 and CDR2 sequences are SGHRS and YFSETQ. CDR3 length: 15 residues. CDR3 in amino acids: CASSLEWGRTGELFF.

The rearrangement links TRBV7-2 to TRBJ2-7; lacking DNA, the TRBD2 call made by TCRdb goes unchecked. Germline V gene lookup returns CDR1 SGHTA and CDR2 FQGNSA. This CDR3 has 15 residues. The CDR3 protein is CASSLDAGVSGEQYF.

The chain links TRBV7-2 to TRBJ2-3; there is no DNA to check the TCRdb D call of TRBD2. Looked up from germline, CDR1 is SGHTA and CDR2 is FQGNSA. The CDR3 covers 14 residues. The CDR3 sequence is CASSSSGLTATQYF. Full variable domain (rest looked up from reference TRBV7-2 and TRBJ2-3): GAGVSQSPSNKVTEKGKDVELRCDPISGHTALYWYRQSLGQGLEFLIYFQGNSAPDKSGLPSDRFSAERTGGSVSTLTIQRTQQEDSAVYLCASSSSGLTATQYFGPGTRLTVL.

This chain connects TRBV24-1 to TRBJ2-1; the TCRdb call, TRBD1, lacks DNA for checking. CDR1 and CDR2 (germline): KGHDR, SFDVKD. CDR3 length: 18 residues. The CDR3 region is CATSDPPLGGENYNEQFF.

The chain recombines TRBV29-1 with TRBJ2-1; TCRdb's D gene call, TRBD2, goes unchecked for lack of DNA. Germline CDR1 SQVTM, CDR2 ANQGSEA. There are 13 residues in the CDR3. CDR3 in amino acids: CSSLRLGYNEQFF.

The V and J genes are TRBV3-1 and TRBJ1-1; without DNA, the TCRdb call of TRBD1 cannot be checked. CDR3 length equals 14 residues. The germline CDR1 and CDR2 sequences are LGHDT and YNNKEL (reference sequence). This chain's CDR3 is CASSPSGGDTEAFF.

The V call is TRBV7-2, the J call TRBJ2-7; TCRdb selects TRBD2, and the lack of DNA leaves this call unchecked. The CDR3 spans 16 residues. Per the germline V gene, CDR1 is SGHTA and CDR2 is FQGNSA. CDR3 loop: CASSLELAGGPYEQYF.

The CDR3 reads CASSLVGGNTGELFF. The chain links TRBV7-9 to TRBJ2-2; lacking DNA, the TRBD1 call made by TCRdb goes unchecked. Germline CDR1 SEHNR, CDR2 FQNEAQ (reference sequence). CDR3 size: 15 residues.

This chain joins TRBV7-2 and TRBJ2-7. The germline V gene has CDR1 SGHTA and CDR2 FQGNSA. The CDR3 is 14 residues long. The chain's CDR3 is CASSLNGRAYEQYF.

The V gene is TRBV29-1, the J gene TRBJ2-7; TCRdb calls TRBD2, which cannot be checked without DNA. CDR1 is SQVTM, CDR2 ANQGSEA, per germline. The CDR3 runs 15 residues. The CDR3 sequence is CSALLGSGFTYEQYF.

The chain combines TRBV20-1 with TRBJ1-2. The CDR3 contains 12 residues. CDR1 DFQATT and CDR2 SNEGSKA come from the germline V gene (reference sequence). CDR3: CSATGGWYGYTF.

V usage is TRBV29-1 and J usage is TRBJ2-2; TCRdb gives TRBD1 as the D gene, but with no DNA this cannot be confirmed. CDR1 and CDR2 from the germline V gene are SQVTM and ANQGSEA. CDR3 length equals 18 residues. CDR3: CSVEGRGADAIHTGELFF.

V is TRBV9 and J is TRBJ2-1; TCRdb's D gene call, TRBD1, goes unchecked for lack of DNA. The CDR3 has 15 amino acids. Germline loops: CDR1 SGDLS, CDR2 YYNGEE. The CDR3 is CASSPGPLSYNEQFF.

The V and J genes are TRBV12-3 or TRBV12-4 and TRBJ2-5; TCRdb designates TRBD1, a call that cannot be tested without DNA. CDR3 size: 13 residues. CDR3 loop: CASYGQGQETQYF.

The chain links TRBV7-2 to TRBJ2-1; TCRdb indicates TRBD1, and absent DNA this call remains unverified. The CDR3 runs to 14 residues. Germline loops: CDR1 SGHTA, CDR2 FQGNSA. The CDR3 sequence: CASSTKQGANEQFF.

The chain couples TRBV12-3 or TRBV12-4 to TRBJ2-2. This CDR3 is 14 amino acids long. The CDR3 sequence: CASRETANTGELFF.

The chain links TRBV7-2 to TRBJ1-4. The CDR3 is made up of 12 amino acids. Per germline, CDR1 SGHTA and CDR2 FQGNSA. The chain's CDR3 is CASSLVGGQRFF.

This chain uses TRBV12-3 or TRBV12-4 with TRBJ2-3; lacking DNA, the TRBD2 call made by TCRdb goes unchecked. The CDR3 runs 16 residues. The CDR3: CASSPLAGENTDTQYF.

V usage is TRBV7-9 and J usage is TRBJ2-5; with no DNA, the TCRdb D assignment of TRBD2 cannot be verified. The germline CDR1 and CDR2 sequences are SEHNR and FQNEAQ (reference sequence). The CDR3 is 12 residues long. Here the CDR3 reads CASRGMSETQYF.

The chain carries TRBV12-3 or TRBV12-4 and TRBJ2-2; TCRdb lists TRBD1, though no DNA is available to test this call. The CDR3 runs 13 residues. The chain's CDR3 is CASGGLYTGELFF.

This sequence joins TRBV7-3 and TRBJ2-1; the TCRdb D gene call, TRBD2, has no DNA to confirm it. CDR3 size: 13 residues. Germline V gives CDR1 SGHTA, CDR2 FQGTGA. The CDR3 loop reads CASSSVTHNEQFF.

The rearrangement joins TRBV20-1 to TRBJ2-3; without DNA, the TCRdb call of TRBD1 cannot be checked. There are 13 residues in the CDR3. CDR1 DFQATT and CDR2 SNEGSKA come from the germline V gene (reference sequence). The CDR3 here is CSAIDRVRGTQYF.